This is a list of T cell receptor beta chains from one sample in a study of T cells after yellow fever vaccination. TCRdb re-called the 5' RACE reads through MiXCR, storing one row per CDR3 protein. The sample shows over 35,000 distinct CDR3 sequences, 5% to 7% of them seen only once. The source material was PBMCs, either bulk or a sorted T-cell subset (CD4+, CD8+, memory, or dextramer-sorted; not recorded which), sampled 45 days after the yellow fever booster vaccination. The receptors shown here come from a man aged 25 to 40 who received the YFV17D yellow fever vaccine. The CDR3 runs from the conserved cysteine through the conserved F or W. The D gene is left open where the match is weak. The size field is filled for only some rows; it gives once, few, many or a size class.

clone size,V gene,D gene,J gene,CDR3 protein,CDR3 DNA
many,TRBV15,TRBD2,TRBJ2-1,CATSRDGTSAYNEQFF,TGTGCCACCAGCAGAGATGGGACTAGCGCCTACAATGAGCAGTTCTTC
few,TRBV11-1,TRBD2,TRBJ2-2,CASSSSGRVTGELFF,TGTGCCAGCAGCTCTAGCGGGAGAGTTACCGGGGAGCTGTTTTTT
-,TRBV11-2,TRBD1,TRBJ1-2,CASRRQGMRATTMPNYGYTF,TGTGCCAGCAGGAGACAGGGAATGCGGGCCACGACAATGCCTAACTATGGCTACACCTTC
-,TRBV20-1,-,TRBJ2-1,CSAEDSRFAYNEQFF,TGCAGTGCTGAGGACAGCCGTTTCGCCTACAATGAGCAGTTCTTC
few,TRBV6-2/TRBV6-3,-,TRBJ1-4,CASRPAGGPFEKLFF,TGTGCCAGCAGACCAGCCGGGGGTCCGTTTGAAAAACTGTTTTTT
-,TRBV7-8,TRBD2,TRBJ2-1,CASSLTSGGYNEQFF,TGTGCCAGCAGCTTAACTAGCGGGGGGTACAATGAGCAGTTCTTC
many,TRBV20-1,-,TRBJ2-7,CSARVGLVSGSHEQYF,TGCAGTGCTAGAGTCGGGTTGGTTAGCGGATCCCACGAGCAGTACTTC
-,TRBV3-1,-,TRBJ2-1,CASSPYWATAYEQFF,TGTGCCAGCAGCCCATACTGGGCGACGGCCTATGAGCAGTTCTTC
-,TRBV6-5,-,TRBJ2-1,CASGGRRNEQFF,TGTGCCAGCGGCGGGCGGAGGAATGAGCAGTTCTTC
many,TRBV5-4,TRBD1,TRBJ1-1,CASNQLQGDEAFF,TGTGCCAGCAACCAATTACAGGGGGATGAAGCTTTCTTT
-,TRBV29-1,-,TRBJ1-2,CSVGFGGTGGYTF,TGCAGCGTTGGTTTCGGGGGGACGGGTGGCTACACCTTC
-,TRBV20-1,TRBD2,TRBJ2-5,CSDPPGLAGGTQETQYF,TGCAGTGATCCCCCGGGACTAGCGGGAGGAACTCAAGAGACCCAGTACTTC
-,TRBV5-6,-,TRBJ2-3,CASIFRARGTDTQYF,TGTGCCAGCATCTTCAGGGCCCGGGGCACAGATACGCAGTATTTT
many,TRBV29-1,TRBD2,TRBJ2-1,CSVRLAGAINEQFF,TGCAGCGTTAGACTAGCGGGAGCTATCAATGAGCAGTTCTTC
-,TRBV6-2/TRBV6-3,TRBD2,TRBJ2-1,CAGRPSGSYNEQFF,TGTGCCGGCAGACCTAGCGGGTCCTACAATGAGCAGTTCTTC
few,TRBV27,-,TRBJ1-2,CASSLNGFNYGYTF,TGTGCCAGCAGTTTGAACGGCTTTAACTATGGCTACACCTTC
many,TRBV5-1,-,TRBJ2-1,CASSLAYGGAYNEQFF,TGCGCCAGCAGCTTGGCCTACGGCGGCGCCTACAATGAGCAGTTCTTC
many,TRBV20-1,TRBD2,TRBJ2-3,CSARGGRAGDTQYF,TGCAGTGCTAGGGGGGGGAGGGCCGGAGATACGCAGTATTTT
many,TRBV5-1,-,TRBJ2-1,CASSLVPGNEQFF,TGTGCCAGCAGCTTAGTTCCGGGAAATGAGCAGTTCTTC
-,TRBV3-1,-,TRBJ2-3,CASSQVEGGRAPQYF,TGTGCCAGCAGCCAAGTGGAGGGAGGCCGCGCGCCGCAGTATTTT
-,TRBV20-1,TRBD1,TRBJ1-5,CSAAGGRGNQPQHF,TGCAGTGCTGCAGGGGGTAGGGGCAATCAGCCCCAGCATTTT
many,TRBV12-3/TRBV12-4,-,TRBJ2-5,CASSGSRQETQYF,TGTGCCAGCAGCGGCTCCAGGCAAGAGACCCAGTACTTC
many,TRBV20-1,-,TRBJ2-5,CSAQLSPGETQYF,TGCAGTGCCCAACTAAGTCCGGGTGAGACCCAGTACTTC
many,TRBV10-3,TRBD2,TRBJ2-3,CATASGGTDTQYF,TGTGCCACCGCAAGCGGGGGAACAGATACGCAGTATTTT
many,TRBV5-1,TRBD1,TRBJ1-4,CASSSEGQGDEKLFF,TGCGCCAGCAGCTCTGAGGGACAGGGGGATGAAAAACTGTTTTTT
many,TRBV10-3,-,TRBJ2-3,CAISAAAGGTDTQYF,TGTGCCATCAGTGCCGCGGCAGGGGGGACAGATACGCAGTATTTT
few,TRBV13,TRBD2,TRBJ2-7,CASSLKGGRFPTYEQYF,TGTGCCAGCAGCTTAAAGGGCGGGAGATTCCCAACCTACGAGCAGTACTTC
many,TRBV7-8,TRBD1,TRBJ2-2,CASSPTGQGTGELFF,TGTGCCAGCAGCCCGACGGGACAGGGTACCGGGGAGCTGTTTTTT
few,TRBV15,-,TRBJ2-1,CATSSMVSIGYNEQFF,TGTGCCACCAGCAGTATGGTTTCAATCGGATACAATGAGCAGTTCTTC
-,TRBV27,-,TRBJ2-7,CASSISELGEQYF,TGTGCCAGCAGCATTAGCGAGCTCGGGGAGCAGTACTTC
many,TRBV5-6,TRBD1,TRBJ2-7,CASSWTGNYEQYF,TGTGCCAGCAGCTGGACAGGGAACTACGAGCAGTACTTC
-,TRBV12-3/TRBV12-4,-,TRBJ2-5,CASRGLHQETQYF,TGTGCCAGCAGGGGACTTCACCAAGAGACCCAGTACTTC
many,TRBV13,TRBD2,TRBJ2-3,CASSLTSGMDTQYF,TGTGCCAGCAGCTTGACTAGCGGGATGGATACGCAGTATTTT
many,TRBV9,-,TRBJ2-5,CASSGRERAGETQYF,TGTGCCAGCAGCGGACGAGAACGCGCGGGGGAGACCCAGTACTTC
many,TRBV10-1,-,TRBJ2-1,CASSEKGREQFF,TGCGCCAGCAGTGAGAAGGGCCGGGAGCAGTTCTTC
-,TRBV18,TRBD1,TRBJ1-4,CASSPTGTEKLFF,TGTGCCAGCTCTCCGACAGGGACTGAAAAACTGTTTTTT
many,TRBV6-5,-,TRBJ2-7,CASSYRISYEQYF,TGTGCCAGCAGTTACCGGATATCCTACGAGCAGTACTTC
-,TRBV4-2,-,TRBJ1-5,CASSQEVRDQPQHF,TGTGCCAGCAGCCAAGAGGTTCGGGATCAGCCCCAGCATTTT
-,TRBV19,-,TRBJ1-1,CASSMSGSTEAFF,TGTGCCAGTAGTATGTCAGGGTCCACTGAAGCTTTCTTT
few,TRBV7-9,-,TRBJ2-7,CASSLSLGGQYF,TGTGCCAGCAGCTTATCCTTGGGAGGGCAGTACTTC
many,TRBV20-1,TRBD1,TRBJ1-6,CSAPEDRNSPLHF,TGCAGTGCCCCGGAGGACAGGAATTCACCCCTCCACTTT
medium-sized,TRBV24-1,-,TRBJ2-2,CATRDYGNTGELFF,TGTGCCACCAGGGACTACGGGAACACCGGGGAGCTGTTTTTT
many,TRBV7-9,TRBD1,TRBJ1-6,CASSEQGQNPNSPLHF,TGTGCCAGCAGCGAACAGGGACAGAACCCTAATTCACCCCTCCACTTT
many,TRBV19,-,TRBJ2-1,CASSATLSGTPAYNEQFF,TGTGCCAGTAGTGCCACACTATCCGGGACACCAGCCTACAATGAGCAGTTCTTC
few,TRBV7-2,-,TRBJ2-1,CASSLGAVQQFF,TGTGCCAGCAGCTTAGGGGCAGTTCAGCAGTTCTTC
many,TRBV20-1,-,TRBJ2-5,CSARDPRAAGETQYF,TGCAGTGCTAGAGATCCTCGGGCCGCGGGAGAGACCCAGTACTTC
-,TRBV5-4,TRBD2,TRBJ2-4,CASSFDALAGGPIAKNIQYF,TGTGCCAGCAGTTTTGACGCGCTAGCGGGAGGGCCTATAGCCAAAAACATTCAGTACTTC
-,TRBV11-2,-,TRBJ2-1,CASSSYGEFNEQFF,TGTGCCAGCAGCTCGTATGGGGAGTTCAATGAGCAGTTCTTC
many,TRBV11-2,-,TRBJ2-1,CASSRSDYIVIYNEQFF,TGTGCCAGCAGCCGATCAGACTATATAGTCATATACAATGAGCAGTTCTTC
many,TRBV7-2,TRBD2,TRBJ2-1,CASSNGLAGVEQFF,TGTGCCAGCAGCAACGGACTAGCGGGAGTTGAGCAGTTCTTC
few,TRBV9,TRBD2,TRBJ2-3,CASSVATRWGLAGEEDTQYF,TGTGCCAGCAGCGTAGCTACTAGATGGGGACTAGCGGGAGAAGAAGATACGCAGTATTTT
many,TRBV6-2/TRBV6-3,-,TRBJ2-1,CASRKDYNEQFF,TGTGCCAGCAGAAAGGATTACAATGAGCAGTTCTTC
-,TRBV27,-,TRBJ1-2,CASRWRTDKSSNYGYTF,TGTGCCAGCAGGTGGAGGACAGACAAATCATCTAACTATGGCTACACCTTC
many,TRBV4-3,-,TRBJ2-5,CASSLNEGETQYF,TGCGCCAGCAGCCTAAACGAGGGAGAGACCCAGTACTTC
many,TRBV3-1,TRBD1,TRBJ2-2,CASSQDTGTGGTGELFF,TGTGCCAGCAGCCAAGATACCGGGACAGGGGGCACCGGGGAGCTGTTTTTT
many,TRBV20-1,-,TRBJ2-7,CSAPPVGGRYEQYF,TGCAGTGCCCCCCCCGTTGGGGGGCGCTACGAGCAGTACTTC
-,TRBV6-2/TRBV6-3,-,TRBJ2-1,CASTYDLYNEQFF,TGTGCCAGCACCTACGACCTTTACAATGAGCAGTTCTTC